This TCR beta chain was captured in a study of vaccination effects on CD4 cells after COVID-19 (dated by TCRdb to between 2021 and 2024). Regarding the complete study: Each participant received two doses of an mRNA SARS-CoV-2 vaccine, either BNT162b2 or mRNA-1273. Pre-vaccine samples from a couple of convalescent patients were drawn 16 days and one week before the first dose, 142 and 148 days after COVID-19 diagnosis. SARS-CoV-2 spike-specific CD4+ TCR repertoires were compared before and after mRNA vaccination in COVID-19 convalescent patients and in infection-naive vaccine recipients. A total of 9 to 11 COVID-19 convalescent patients and a handful of SARS-CoV-2-naive healthy vaccine recipients were included in the full study. Cultures from other donors in the study were sequenced with the Oncomine TCR Beta short-read assay on an Illumina iSeq 100. Here is what the overall study found, with its caveats: Clones induced by infection and clones induced by vaccination both contracted markedly at late timepoints after vaccination, which fits with T cell responses waning over time. The study was limited by a small number of convalescent patients, and early post-infection timepoints were lacking. In convalescent patients, the post-vaccine spike-reactive repertoire was composed mainly of new vaccine-induced clones that were largely distinct from infection-induced clones.

A remark on this clone: Its antigen is still unknown. Base quality data are lacking; no much larger clone is found one base away.

From a lookup of the germline V gene, CDR1 and CDR2 are MGHRA and YSYEKL. Trimming costs V 4 bases and J 5 bases, and their ends lie 11 bases apart. The CDR3 measures 14 amino acids from cysteine to phenylalanine. The CDR3 DNA has 42 bases and is translated from base 1. The receptor library was made with the immunoSEQ multiplex PCR assay. DNA from the cultured and isolated CD4+ T cells underwent TCR beta CDR3 sequencing. The paper's data handling went like this. The analysis removed non-productive TCR sequences, trimmed reads to the CDR3 region, and retained only CDR3s that were 7 or more amino acids long. Antigen-specific clonotypes were identified with the MANAFEST web app by comparing expansion in peptide wells against reference cultures. For clones to be considered positive, expansion at FDR<0.05 versus reference and all other wells, an odds ratio above 5, and a frequency above 0.1% in two replicate wells were required. A clonotype was called cross-reactive if it was significantly expanded both in SARS-CoV-2 spike wells and in at least one common cold coronavirus spike condition. Using the stringdist R package, CDR3 similarity was measured by Levenshtein distance, and unrooted trees were constructed with ape in R 3.6.1. In TCRdb, the immuneACCESS table is reduced to in-frame sequences with V and J assigned. These tables do not hold every clone; where another copy was compared, an unresolved V gene accounts for under half, and the others remain unexplained. The V and J calls and clone size are taken from that table; D and trimming were inferred from the DNA. This sample holds tens of thousands of clones; 65% to 80% were observed only once. Over 15% of the sample is taken by the ten largest.

In the ViraFEST assay, PBMC were stimulated with viral peptide pools, and antigen-specific CD4+ T cell clonotypes were then identified by expansion using TCR sequencing. After 10 to 11 days of culture, CD4+ T cells were isolated with the EasySep CD4+ T cell isolation kit. Convalescent patients had PCR-confirmed SARS-CoV-2 infection between March and December 2020, before Alpha, Beta and Delta variants emerged in the United States. Approximately 2 million PBMC per well were cultured in IMDM with roughly 5% human AB serum, 9 to 10 IU/ml IL-2 and gentamicin, plus 10 ug/ml peptides. Half of the culture medium was replaced with fresh IL-2-containing medium on days 3 and 7. Each peptide stimulation condition was cultured in triplicate wells unless otherwise noted. PBMC were separated from whole blood using Ficoll-Paque Plus gradient centrifugation and were then either cryopreserved at -140C or used fresh. The spike proteins of SARS-CoV-2 and of the common cold coronaviruses HCoV-NL63, HCoV-OC43 and HCoV-229E were spanned by overlapping peptide pools. The QIAamp micro DNA kit was used to extract genomic DNA from the cultured CD4+ T cells.

In this chain, TRBV4-1 is recombined with TRBJ1-4; the D gene cannot be named for sure. This sequence was found in a human donor who had a prior SARS-CoV-2 infection. Specimen: CD4+ T cells from PBMCs cultured with HCoV-NL63 spike peptides, collected before COVID-19 vaccination. The cell subset or site label here, explained by the study, means: HCoV-NL63 spike overlapping peptide pool stimulation. At the DNA level, the sequence is TGCGCCAGCAGCCGGGGTACGGGAAATGAAAAACTGTTTTTT. Its protein product is CASSRGTGNEKLFF.